Shown below are 30 T cell receptor beta chains from a single sample sequenced in a study of blood T cells in healthy people across ages. A second PCR of 7 to 11 cycles used a sample-barcoded 5' primer and a J-beta primer mix. In TCRdb, the 5' RACE reads were re-called with MiXCR into one record per CDR3 protein. The sample has approximately 1.5 million distinct CDR3 sequences, approximately 43% seen once. Sequenced sample: blood. These receptors were collected from a woman aged 18-29 years in good health.

This sequence joins TRBV9 and TRBJ2-7; no clear D. The germline gives CDR1 SGDLS, CDR2 YYNGEE. V was trimmed by 4 bases and J by 5 bases, leaving 19 bases between them. This CDR3 has 15 residues. CDR3 coding DNA: TGTGCCAGCAGCCCAGTCTGGCGAGGAACCGACGAGCAGTACTTC. Translation: CASSPVWRGTDEQYF.

This clonotype turned up a few times. The rearrangement links TRBV20-1 to TRBJ2-7; D gene unclear. The V end lost 1 base, the J end lost 3 bases, and 16 bases lay between the germline ends. The CDR3 covers 15 residues. Germline CDR1 DFQATT, CDR2 SNEGSKA (reference sequence). The chain's CDR3 is CSARGLGNGDYEQYF. The CDR3 DNA reads as TGCAGTGCTAGAGGCCTTGGGAACGGCGACTACGAGCAGTACTTC.

This clonotype showed up many times. This rearrangement joins TRBV7-2 to TRBJ2-1; D is ambiguous. Germline loops: CDR1 SGHTA, CDR2 FQGNSA. V gave up 5 bases and J gave up 0 bases, with 11 bases separating them. This CDR3 is 15 amino acids long. The CDR3 coding sequence is TGTGCCAGCAGCCTCGACCGCAGCTCCTACAATGAGCAGTTCTTC. Residues: CASSLDRSSYNEQFF.

A few counts support this clonotype. V usage is TRBV7-9 and J usage is TRBJ1-1, with 10 bases that match TRBD1. The length of the CDR3 is 13 residues. J was trimmed by 7 bases and V by 7 bases; bases with no gene match: 6. Germline V gene lookup returns CDR1 SEHNR and CDR2 FQNEAQ (reference sequence). For the CDR3, the DNA is TGTGCCAGCACCATTGGACAGGGGGGTGAAGCTTTCTTT. It yields the protein CASTIGQGGEAFF. The variable domain in full, completed from reference TRBV7-9 and TRBJ1-1, reads DTGVSQNPRHKITKRGQNVTFRCDPISEHNRLYWYRQTLGQGPEFLTYFQNEAQLEKSRLLSDRFSAERPKGSFSTLEIQRTEQGDSAMYLCASTIGQGGEAFFGQGTRLTVV.

This clonotype was observed many times. The CDR3 spells CASSYGGRGTDTQYF. CDR3 sequence (DNA): TGTGCCAGCAGTTACGGAGGGAGGGGCACAGATACGCAGTATTTT. The gene calls are TRBV6-5 and TRBJ2-3; 7 bases map to TRBD2. V trimming: 2 bases; J trimming: 1 base; junction bases outside the gene matches: 3. CDR1 is MNHEY and CDR2 is SVGAGI in the germline V gene. The CDR3 spans 15 residues.

The V gene is TRBV2, the J gene TRBJ2-1; D is possibly TRBD1 (5 bases). TRBJ2-7 explains the end of the DNA better; the J call may be wrong. CDR1 and CDR2 (germline): SNHLY, FYNNEI. The CDR3 runs to 14 residues. The CDR3 here is CASSPRTTGNEQYF. The CDR3 DNA sequence: TGTGCCAGCAGTCCACGGACCACAGGCAATGAGCAGTACTTC.

The CDR3 DNA reads as TGCAGTGCTAGACCCTGGGTCGGGGCAGGGGATGAAAAACTGTTTTTT. It codes for CSARPWVGAGDEKLFF. The chain employs TRBV20-1 and TRBJ1-4; possible D gene TRBD1, 6 bases. CDR1 is DFQATT and CDR2 is SNEGSKA in the germline V gene (reference sequence). V shed 2 bases and J shed 6 bases, with 19 bases lying between them. The CDR3 runs to 16 residues.

The rearrangement joins TRBV5-1 to TRBJ1-1; TRBD1 is a possible D gene (6 bases). The CDR3 contains 14 residues. V was trimmed by 4 bases and J by 3 bases, leaving 13 bases between them. Germline V gene sequence: CDR1 SGHRS, CDR2 YFSETQ. The DNA of the CDR3 is TGCGCCAGCAGCCAACCACAGGGCCACACTGAAGCTTTCTTT. Protein: CASSQPQGHTEAFF.

This clonotype appeared a few times. The chain recombines TRBV3-1 with TRBJ2-3; D is possibly TRBD1 (5 bases). Trimming pared 1 base from V and 3 bases from J, leaving 8 bases between. Germline CDR1 is LGHDT and CDR2 is YNNKEL (reference sequence). The CDR3 loop spans 14 amino acids. CDR3: CASSQAAGTDTQYF. In nucleotides, the CDR3 is TGTGCCAGCAGCCAAGCTGCAGGGACAGATACGCAGTATTTT.

This clonotype was picked up a small number of times. The CDR3 loop is CASSQRDRIGEQFF. The DNA of the CDR3 is TGTGCCAGCTCACAGAGGGATCGGATCGGTGAGCAGTTCTTC. V and J are TRBV18 and TRBJ2-1; possibly TRBD2 for D (5 bases). V was pared by 4 bases and J by 9 bases, with 16 bases between. CDR3 length: 14 residues. The V gene's germline CDR1 is KGHSH and CDR2 LQKENI.

The sample holds many counts of this clonotype. The chain combines TRBV20-1 with TRBJ2-7; D call uncertain. With 6 bases removed from V and 6 bases from J, the gap between germline ends came to 18 bases. Germline V gene sequence: CDR1 DFQATT, CDR2 SNEGSKA (reference sequence). The CDR3 sequence is 13 residues long. Here the CDR3 reads CSAPLGWPSEQYF. The CDR3 nucleotides are TGCAGTGCCCCACTGGGGTGGCCCTCCGAGCAGTACTTC.

This clonotype has a handful of counts. CDR3 sequence (DNA): TGTGCCAGCAGTGGCCTCGCTGTAGGGACCTACGAGCAGTACTTC. Amino acid sequence: CASSGLAVGTYEQYF. The J gene is TRBJ2-7, the V gene TRBV12-3 or TRBV12-4; D call uncertain. The ends were cut back, 5 bases at V and 2 bases at J, with 16 bases in the middle. This CDR3 comprises 15 residues.

The V call is TRBV20-1, the J call TRBJ2-1; 10 bases line up with TRBD2. Germline V gene data show CDR1 as DFQATT and CDR2 as SNEGSKA (reference sequence). V lost 3 bases, J lost 1 base, and 6 bases stayed unmatched. The CDR3 sequence is 16 residues long. The CDR3 DNA follows: TGCAGTGCTAGGACCTCAGCGGGAGGGTCCTACAATGAGCAGTTCTTC. This codes for CSARTSAGGSYNEQFF.

This clonotype was seen a handful of times. The chain carries TRBV12-3 or TRBV12-4 and TRBJ1-5; D is possibly TRBD1 (5 bases). The CDR3 sequence is 14 residues long. Between the trimmed V and J ends, which lost 1 base and 3 bases, there was a span of 7 bases. CDR3 coding DNA: TGTGCCAGCAGTTTAGAAGGGGTCAATCAGCCCCAGCATTTT. Its translation is CASSLEGVNQPQHF.

This chain links TRBV20-1 with TRBJ2-7; 7 bases fit TRBD2. V lost 6 bases, J lost 3 bases, and 14 bases stayed unmatched. The germline V gene encodes CDR1 DFQATT and CDR2 SNEGSKA (reference sequence). The CDR3 is 15 amino acids. The CDR3, as DNA: TGCAGTGCCCGTTTCAACGGGGGGAAGAACTACGAGCAGTACTTC. Protein sequence: CSARFNGGKNYEQYF.

This chain uses TRBV27 with TRBJ1-6; D perhaps matches TRBD1 (5 bases). Between the trimmed V and J ends, which lost 6 bases and 5 bases, there was a span of 14 bases. The germline gives CDR1 MNHEY, CDR2 SMNVEV (reference sequence). The CDR3 sequence is 15 residues long. The CDR3 here is CASRVTGVNNSPLHF. The CDR3 DNA reads as TGTGCCAGCAGGGTGACGGGGGTTAATAATTCACCCCTCCACTTT.

The rearrangement uses TRBV13 and TRBJ2-7; 13 positions agree with TRBD2. There are 17 residues in the CDR3. V lost 5 bases to trimming and J lost 2 bases; unmatched junction nucleotides: 9. From germline, CDR1 is PRHDT and CDR2 FYEKMQ (reference sequence). The CDR3 region is CASSGSWTSGSPYEQYF. DNA for the CDR3: TGTGCCAGCAGCGGTTCTTGGACTAGCGGGAGTCCCTACGAGCAGTACTTC.

This clonotype has more than one count but fewer than ten. The chain couples TRBV7-2 to TRBJ1-2; D is undetermined. The length of the CDR3 is 15 residues. Germline loops: CDR1 SGHTA, CDR2 FQGNSA. Trimming took off 1 base at V and 0 bases at J, with 9 bases between the two ends. DNA of the CDR3: TGTGCCAGCAGCTTAGACCCGAGGGCTAACTATGGCTACACCTTC. Its protein product is CASSLDPRANYGYTF.

The rearrangement links TRBV10-3 to TRBJ1-1; no clear D. Germline CDR1 ENHRY, CDR2 SYGVKD. The CDR3 is made up of 15 amino acids. V lost 2 bases to trimming and J lost 1 base, with 11 bases between them. The CDR3 DNA follows: TGTGCCATCAGTGAGCTCCTGCCCCCGAACACTGAAGCTTTCTTT. As protein: CAISELLPPNTEAFF.

The chain uses TRBV20-1 and TRBJ1-2; no reliable D call. CDR1 and CDR2 (germline): DFQATT, SNEGSKA (reference sequence). Trimming pared 2 bases from V and 4 bases from J, leaving 20 bases between. CDR3 length: 16 amino acids. The CDR3 loop is CSARSLVEGPLYGYTF. As DNA, the CDR3 is TGCAGTGCTAGATCCTTGGTGGAGGGTCCCCTCTATGGCTACACCTTC.

This clonotype has a count of ten or more. This chain joins TRBV6-5 and TRBJ2-7; 7 bases match TRBD2. CDR1 is MNHEY and CDR2 is SVGAGI in the germline V gene. The CDR3 runs to 15 residues. V gave up 5 bases and J gave up 3 bases; unmatched junction bases: 10. CDR3 bases: TGTGCCAGCAGTCGGCTAGCGGAGGGAAACTACGAGCAGTACTTC. Translated, it gives CASSRLAEGNYEQYF.

The chain recombines TRBV12-3 or TRBV12-4 with TRBJ1-5, with D unresolved. The CDR3 totals 13 residues. Trimming took 6 bases from V and 0 from J, leaving 6 bases between them. The CDR3 nucleotides are TGTGCCAGCAGGCTCAGTAGCAATCAGCCCCAGCATTTT. Translation gives CASRLSSNQPQHF.

This clonotype was seen a handful of times. This chain joins TRBV7-9 and TRBJ2-3; 9 bases align to TRBD2. Trimming removed 3 bases from V and 4 bases from J; junction bases left unmatched: 5. This CDR3 has 15 residues. Germline CDR1 and CDR2: SEHNR and FQNEAQ (reference sequence). CDR3 residues: CASSFSSGGPDTQYF. The CDR3 DNA reads TGTGCCAGCAGCTTTAGTAGCGGGGGTCCAGATACGCAGTATTTT.

This sequence joins TRBV29-1 and TRBJ2-7; D is ambiguous. CDR1 and CDR2 (germline): SQVTM, ANQGSEA. With 2 bases removed from V and 8 bases from J, the gap between germline ends came to 10 bases. CDR3 length: 11 amino acids. This chain's CDR3 is CSVEYSTQQYF. CDR3 in DNA: TGCAGCGTTGAATATTCCACCCAGCAGTACTTC.

This clonotype showed up just a few times. The chain carries TRBV28 and TRBJ1-5; D may be TRBD1 (6 bases). From germline, CDR1 is MDHEN and CDR2 SYDVKM. V was pared by 6 bases and J by 4 bases, with 13 bases between. This CDR3 region has 14 residues. In nucleotides, the CDR3 is TGTGCCAGCAGAGAAGGGACATTAAATCAGCCCCAGCATTTT. Translation gives CASREGTLNQPQHF.

The CDR3 loop is CASSSSSLRGETQYF. CDR3 sequence (DNA): TGTGCCAGCAGCTCATCTTCCCTTCGGGGAGAGACCCAGTACTTC. The rearrangement joins TRBV7-9 to TRBJ2-5; possibly TRBD2 for D (5 bases). V was clipped by 4 bases and J by 4 bases, with 16 bases between them. CDR1 and CDR2 from the germline V gene are SEHNR and FQNEAQ (reference sequence). The CDR3 is made up of 15 amino acids. Combining the CDR3 with reference TRBV7-9 and TRBJ2-5 gives the whole variable domain DTGVSQNPRHKITKRGQNVTFRCDPISEHNRLYWYRQTLGQGPEFLTYFQNEAQLEKSRLLSDRFSAERPKGSFSTLEIQRTEQGDSAMYLCASSSSSLRGETQYFGPGTRLLVL.

There are a few counts of this clonotype. The rearrangement links TRBV29-1 to TRBJ1-5; D may be TRBD1 (6 bases). Germline V gene data show CDR1 as SQVTM and CDR2 as ANQGSEA. Trimming pared 6 bases from V and 4 bases from J, leaving 13 bases between. The CDR3 is 13 amino acids. This CDR3 is CSVEGEGNQPQHF. The CDR3 DNA is TGCAGCGTAGAGGGGGAGGGGAATCAGCCCCAGCATTTT.

J is TRBJ2-5 and V is TRBV4-2; D gene ambiguous. The DNA matches TRBJ2-1 better at its end, which makes the J call doubtful. CDR3 length equals 15 residues. Germline CDR1 and CDR2: LGHNA and YNFKEQ. For the CDR3, the DNA is TGTGCCAGCAGCCAAGCTTACGGAGTCCAAGAGACCCAGTTCTTC. Protein: CASSQAYGVQETQFF.

This clonotype was seen more than once but under ten times. The genes are TRBV29-1 and TRBJ1-2; 9 nucleotides agree with TRBD1. This CDR3 is built from 13 residues. After removal of 6 bases from V and 3 bases from J, the junction contained 5 bases not matched to a gene. Germline loops: CDR1 SQVTM, CDR2 ANQGSEA. CDR3 in DNA: TGCAGCGTGGACCGGGACAGGGACTATGGCTACACCTTC. It encodes CSVDRDRDYGYTF.

This chain joins TRBV20-1 and TRBJ2-4; TRBD2 agrees at 8 bases. The length of the CDR3 is 13 residues. Germline CDR1 reads DFQATT; CDR2 reads SNEGSKA (reference sequence). V lost 7 bases, J lost 4 bases, and 6 bases stayed unmatched. The CDR3 nucleotides are TGCAGTGGAACCGGGACTAGGAAAAACATTCAGTACTTC. This translates into CSGTGTRKNIQYF.